Many counts were recorded for the clone carrying this T cell receptor (beta chain). What it binds is unknown. Specified time point: newly diagnosed GD, antithyroid drugs for less than 3 months. RNA extracted from PBMCs served as the sequencing template. The data were obtained in a study of regulatory T cells in long-lasting Graves disease. Study outcomes and limitations: Persistent disease preferred TRBV28, TRBJ1-2 and TRBJ2-5.

For TCR beta, libraries came from iRepertoire HTBI primers and Arm-PCR of CDR3 regions. TCRdb reanalysed the multiplex PCR reads using MiXCR and keeps one entry per CDR3 protein. The sample holds some 370,000 distinct CDR3 sequences, about 10% seen once. The CDR3 consists of 12 residues. The germline V gene has CDR1 SGHAT and CDR2 FQNNGV. V was clipped by 4 bases and J by 6 bases, with 10 bases between them. These data were also reused for a study on T cells in Graves' hyperthyroidism and ophthalmopathy.

The sequencing here drew on peripheral blood mononuclear cells (PBMCs), taken at new diagnosis, from a patient treated with antithyroid drugs. V and J are TRBV11-2 and TRBJ2-7; D ambiguous. The clonotype originates from a young woman with Graves disease. The CDR3 DNA is TGTGCCAGCAGCTCGTCATGGGGCGAGCAGTACTTC. It yields the protein CASSSSWGEQYF.